The subject of this entry is one TCR beta chain. Antigen: not known. This entry comes from a study of T cells in tuberculosis. At study entry, adolescents had tuberculin skin tests and IGRA screening. This CDR3 contains 15 residues. The V gene lost 2 bases and the J gene lost 0 bases, with 9 bases spanning the gap. The germline V gene has CDR1 SGHKS and CDR2 YYEKEE (reference sequence). Sequencing was performed with immunoSEQ multiplex PCR; in TCRdb, only in-frame clones are kept and a portion is missing. The repertoire has 20,000 to 25,000 clones, roughly 97% of them found once; the top ten carry 5% to 8%. Study results and limitations: Active tuberculosis alpha repertoires lay closer to GMM-specific TCRs than controls'.

The source material was PBMCs. The chain links TRBV5-5 to TRBJ2-1; D is ambiguous. The sequence was collected from a donor aged 10 to 29 with latent tuberculosis or without tuberculosis infection. In DNA form, the CDR3 reads TGTGCCAGCAGCTTACCACCGGGCTCCTACAATGAGCAGTTCTTC. This gives the protein CASSLPPGSYNEQFF.